Sequencing of this TCR beta chain was carried out in a study of Tregs in tolerant kidney transplant recipients (dated by TCRdb to the late 2010s). For the wider study: Before combined kidney and bone marrow transplantation, this study identified donor-specific regulatory T cells using TCRbeta sequencing and then followed those same cells after transplant. Points the paper makes about the study in general: Expanding Tregs with activated donor B cells appeared to identify the most biologically relevant and donor-specific TCRbeta repertoire. Donor-specific Treg expansion exceeded global Treg expansion in tolerant patients, suggesting antigen-driven rather than nonspecific expansion. The study was constrained by small patient numbers, and validation of the findings is required in larger populations and under other immunosuppression protocols. For some patients the PCR primers changed over time, which made it impossible to compare the samples from those patients at the nucleotide level. Biological reproducibility was not examined directly, but technical replication error appeared to be minimal.

For TCRbeta CDR3 sequencing, genomic DNA was extracted from sorted cells using the QIAGEN DNeasy Blood and Tissue Kit. High-throughput TCRbeta CDR3 sequencing, including PCR amplification with bias correction and internal controls, was performed commercially through immunoSEQ. The authors' analysis ran thus. Unique productive TCRbeta sequences were defined by CDR3 nucleotide sequence where primers matched, and otherwise by CDR3 amino acid sequence together with Vbeta and Jbeta genes. To correct sorting error, sequences shared between sorted populations at a frequency ratio of 2:1 or less were removed; the rest were assigned to the higher population. Donor-reactive sequences were defined as at least 5-fold expanded in CFSE-low cells versus unstimulated cells, with frequency of at least 0.01% in CFSE-low cells. Jensen-Shannon divergence, calculated on the top 100 TCRbeta sequences ranked by frequency, was used to quantify repertoire divergence. For samples with multiple sequencing runs, sorting error was corrected separately for each run before the runs were pooled. What TCRdb holds here is the immuneACCESS table cut down to in-frame rearrangements. Part of the clones is not present; checked against another copy, under half of the missing clones reflect an unresolved V gene, and the others are unexplained. Clone size and the V and J calls come from that table; the DNA yielded D and trimming. In all, the sample holds 45,000 to 55,000 clones, and about 89% of those were seen once. The top ten clonotypes cover 12% to 15% of the sample.

The germline V gene (reference sequence) gives CDR1 as SEHNR and CDR2 as FQNEAQ. V loses 2 bases of germline sequence and J loses 1 base, and the interval between the two ends is 6 bases. The CDR3 measures 13 amino acids from cysteine to phenylalanine. The retained sequence is limited to the CDR3, 39 bases, with the frame set at the first base. Comments on this clone: Its antigen is still unknown. Within one base of it there is no much larger clone, and no base qualities were kept.

Transplants used related donors with nonmyeloablative bone marrow transplantation; mixed chimerism was transient in the human trials. Thawed PBMCs were FACS-sorted into unstimulated Tregs (CD4+CD25+CD127-), CD4+ non-Tregs (CD4+CD25-), CD4 cells and CD8 cells. The patients were a handful of recipients of combined kidney and bone marrow transplants from the ITN036ST trial, and samples were available only from these trial subjects. Healthy control blood was processed to PBMCs by Ficoll density gradient and cryopreserved, and patient PBMCs were collected before and after transplant. This sample comprised CD8+ T cells from blood (PBMCs), obtained 24 months after the transplant. Recombination linked TRBV7-9 to TRBJ2-7; a confident D gene designation cannot be given. This sequence was found in a human patient who received a combined kidney and bone marrow transplant. After a transplant, the graft donor may have provided part of the T cells. The CDR3 protein sequence reads: CASSLLTSYEQYF. At the DNA level, the sequence is TGTGCCAGCAGCTTACTTACATCCTACGAGCAGTACTTC.